The 27 T cell receptor beta chains below come from one sample, sequenced in a study of control samples from healthy donors and cancer patients. Libraries were prepared by immunoSEQ multiplex PCR; TCRdb keeps only in-frame clonotypes and omits some of them. The table records tens of thousands of clones, roughly 80% of them present only once. Source material: blood. These TCRs come from a man aged 55-75 years in good health.

This chain links TRBV2 with TRBJ2-7; 7 positions agree with TRBD1. Losses at the gene ends were 3 bases for V and 4 bases for J; bases not matched to a gene: 3. Germline assignment: CDR1 SNHLY and CDR2 FYNNEI. The CDR3 sequence is 13 residues long. The CDR3 region is CASSDWTGYEQYF. DNA of the CDR3: TGTGCCAGCAGTGATTGGACAGGATACGAGCAGTACTTC.

On this clone: Compared with germline, one end of the junction differs, possibly owing to a read error. The rearrangement links TRBV7-7 to TRBJ2-2; 8 nucleotides match TRBD1. This CDR3 region has 15 residues. The V gene's germline CDR1 is SSHAT and CDR2 FNYEAQ (reference sequence). This CDR3 reads CASSPGQGFTGELFF. CDR3 DNA sequence: TGTGCTAGCAGCCCCGGACAGGGATTCACCGGGGAGCTGTTTTTT.

This chain joins TRBV14 and TRBJ2-7; D call uncertain. CDR3 length equals 16 residues. V was cut by 0 bases and J by 2 bases, with 14 bases left in between. Germline CDR1 is SGHDN and CDR2 is FVKESK. The CDR3 DNA is TGTGCCAGCAGCCAAGAGGGAAGGCCGAACACCTACGAGCAGTACTTC. Translated: CASSQEGRPNTYEQYF.

The genes are TRBV9 and TRBJ1-6; 7 bases are shared with TRBD1. The CDR3 is 20 amino acids. Per the germline V gene, CDR1 is SGDLS and CDR2 is YYNGEE. V trimming: 0 bases; J trimming: 15 bases; junction bases outside the gene matches: 27. The CDR3 reads CASSVVGGGRHPSGDCYLHF. The CDR3 coding sequence is TGTGCCAGCAGCGTAGTAGGGGGCGGGCGACACCCGTCGGGAGATTGTTACCTCCACTTT.

CDR3 residues: CASSLEQNQPQHF. DNA for the CDR3: TGTGCCAGCAGCTTGGAACAGAATCAGCCCCAGCATTTT. The chain links TRBV5-8 to TRBJ1-5; D gene ambiguous. V was shortened by 0 bases and J by 4 bases, with 5 bases between the two germline ends. Per germline, CDR1 SGHTS and CDR2 YDEGEE. There are 13 residues in the CDR3. The variable domain in full, completed from reference TRBV5-8 and TRBJ1-5, reads EAGVTQSPTHLIKTRGQQATLRCSPISGHTSVYWYQQALGLGLQFLLWYDEGEERNRGNFPPRFSGRQFPNYSSELNVNALELEDSALYLCASSLEQNQPQHFGDGTRLSIL.

The chain employs TRBV15 and TRBJ2-4, with 9 bases matching TRBD1. Germline V lookup: CDR1 LNHNV, CDR2 YYDKDF (reference sequence). This CDR3 contains 16 residues. The ends lost 0 bases at V and 7 bases at J; junction bases unmatched: 7. CDR3 protein: CATSREVLTGGNIQYF. The CDR3 nucleotides are TGTGCCACCAGCAGAGAGGTCTTGACAGGGGGGAACATTCAGTACTTC.

The V and J genes are TRBV6-2 or TRBV6-3 and TRBJ1-2, with D hard to call. CDR3 size: 15 residues. V shed 7 bases and J shed 2 bases, with 17 bases lying between them. Germline CDR1 MNHEY, CDR2 SVGEGT. The CDR3: CASTPSGRTNYGYTF. The CDR3 DNA reads TGTGCCAGCACCCCGTCCGGACGGACCAACTATGGCTACACCTTC.

The chain employs TRBV10-3 and TRBJ1-3; D is undetermined. There are 14 residues in the CDR3. The V end lost 10 bases, the J end lost 1 base, and 14 bases lay between the germline ends. Germline assignment: CDR1 ENHRY and CDR2 SYGVKD. CDR3 sequence (DNA): TGTGCCACTATCGCCGGGCCTTCTGGAAACACCATATATTTT. Protein product: CATIAGPSGNTIYF.

The chain employs TRBV7-2 and TRBJ1-6; D is undetermined. The ends were cut back, 6 bases at V and 2 bases at J, with 14 bases in the middle. The V gene's germline CDR1 is SGHTA and CDR2 FQGNSA. The CDR3 sequence is 16 residues long. DNA for the CDR3: TGTGCCAGCAGGTCGGATCGTGGAACCTATAATTCACCCCTCCACTTT. It yields the protein CASRSDRGTYNSPLHF.

The J gene is TRBJ1-2, the V gene TRBV5-1, with D possibly being TRBD1 (5 bases). CDR1 and CDR2 from the germline V gene are SGHRS and YFSETQ. The V and J ends lost 4 bases and 2 bases respectively, with 15 bases between them. CDR3 length: 15 amino acids. CDR3 nucleotide sequence: TGCGCCAGCAGCCTCGGGGGTGTGAGAAACTATGGCTACACCTTC. Residues: CASSLGGVRNYGYTF.

The chain has TRBV7-2 and TRBJ2-5; D possibly uses TRBD1 or TRBD2 (7 bases each). Germline-derived CDR1 and CDR2 are SGHTA and FQGNSA. The length of the CDR3 is 16 residues. The V end was cut by 1 base, the J end by 7 bases, with 19 bases between. In nucleotides, the CDR3 is TGTGCCAGCAGCTTAGGCAGTGGGAGGGGGCATACGACCCAGTACTTC. Translation: CASSLGSGRGHTTQYF.

The chain joins TRBV7-9 to TRBJ2-5, with 10 bases lining up with TRBD1. This CDR3 is 15 amino acids long. Germline assignment: CDR1 SEHNR and CDR2 FQNEAQ (reference sequence). V lost 5 bases, J lost 5 bases, and 8 bases stayed unmatched. CDR3 coding DNA: TGTGCCAGCAGCCGACAGGGGGCGAACCGGGAGACCCAGTACTTC. Encoded protein: CASSRQGANRETQYF.

The chain combines TRBV6-2 or TRBV6-3 with TRBJ2-7; tentative D call: TRBD2 (5 bases). Trimming took off 2 bases at V and 9 bases at J, with 20 bases between the two ends. This CDR3 region has 15 residues. Germline V CDR1 and CDR2: MNHEY, SVGEGT. The CDR3 DNA follows: TGTGCCAGCAGTTACGTTGGGTCGACTCAGGCGGGGCAGTACTTC. As protein: CASSYVGSTQAGQYF.

The rearrangement links TRBV7-8 to TRBJ2-3, with TRBD2 matching 7 bases. J lost 1 base, V lost 5 bases, and 9 bases had no gene match. Germline V CDR1 and CDR2: SGHVS, FQNEAQ. This CDR3 spans 16 amino acids. This chain's CDR3 is CASSPDSGGGTDTQYF. CDR3 DNA sequence: TGTGCCAGCAGCCCGGACTCGGGAGGAGGCACAGATACGCAGTATTTT.

This chain links TRBV7-6 with TRBJ2-5; tentative D call: TRBD1 (5 bases). Trimming shortened V by 5 bases and J by 3 bases, and 13 bases separated the two germline ends. This CDR3 contains 14 residues. CDR1 is SGHVS, CDR2 FNYEAQ, per germline. In DNA, the CDR3 is TGTGCCAGCAGCGAATTGGGGCCAAAAGAGACCCAGTACTTC. It codes for CASSELGPKETQYF.

The CDR3 coding sequence is TGTGCCAGTAGTTCCACCCCCCGGACTAACTCCCTAAGGGGTGAGCAGTTCTTC. This gives the protein CASSSTPRTNSLRGEQFF. This chain joins TRBV19 and TRBJ2-1, with D perhaps matching TRBD2 (6 bases). The CDR3 has 18 residues. Germline loops: CDR1 LNHDA, CDR2 SQIVND (reference sequence). The V and J ends lost 5 bases and 9 bases respectively, with 29 bases between them.

V is TRBV7-9 and J is TRBJ2-1; 13 nucleotides match TRBD2. This CDR3 has 17 amino acids. Trimming at V came to 1 base and at J to 9 bases, leaving 9 bases not matched to a gene. Germline V gene data show CDR1 as SEHNR and CDR2 as FQNEAQ (reference sequence). CDR3 residues: CASSLGGLAGLGAEQFF. The CDR3 nucleotides read TGTGCCAGCAGCTTAGGGGGACTAGCGGGGTTAGGGGCTGAGCAGTTCTTC.

V gene TRBV11-2 combines with J gene TRBJ2-1; TRBD1 aligns across 10 bases. This CDR3 is built from 19 residues. From germline, CDR1 is SGHAT and CDR2 FQNNGV. Unmatched junction bases numbered 13, after V lost 5 bases and J lost 0 bases. In DNA, the CDR3 is TGTGCCAGCAGCCTCCGGGACAGGGGTCTTTACAGCTCCTACAATGAGCAGTTCTTC. This translates into CASSLRDRGLYSSYNEQFF.

The V call is TRBV7-2, the J call TRBJ1-6, with D uncertain. The germline gives CDR1 SGHTA, CDR2 FQGNSA. The CDR3 has 12 residues. Between the trimmed V and J ends, which lost 0 bases and 13 bases, there was a span of 7 bases. CDR3 region: CASSLAGFPLHF. The DNA for the CDR3 is TGTGCCAGCAGCTTAGCGGGGTTTCCCCTCCACTTT.

This chain uses TRBV12-5 with TRBJ2-5; maybe TRBD2 (5 bases). CDR1 and CDR2 from the germline V gene are LGHNT and FRNRAP. V shed 2 bases and J shed 7 bases, with 5 bases lying between them. The CDR3 has 11 amino acids. CDR3 DNA sequence: TGTGCTAGTGGTTTGCGGGGGACCCAGTACTTC. This encodes CASGLRGTQYF.

The V call is TRBV27, the J call TRBJ1-2; D might be TRBD1 (5 bases). Germline lookup yields CDR1 MNHEY and CDR2 SMNVEV (reference sequence). This CDR3 region has 15 residues. V was pared by 4 bases and J by 4 bases, with 16 bases between. The CDR3 loop is CASSYRRGAVYGYTF. CDR3 DNA: TGTGCCAGCAGTTATCGGAGAGGGGCGGTCTATGGCTACACCTTC.

This clone showed up just a few times. The chain couples TRBV25-1 to TRBJ1-1; D might be TRBD1 (5 bases). The CDR3 runs 13 residues. Germline V gives CDR1 MGHDK, CDR2 SYGVNS. Trimming removed 2 bases at V and 1 base at J, with 5 bases between. Here the CDR3 DNA reads TGTGCCAGCAGTGAAGGGGGGAACACTGAAGCTTTCTTT. Translating gives CASSEGGNTEAFF.

The chain links TRBV11-2 to TRBJ2-6; a possible D gene is TRBD1 (5 bases). This CDR3 spans 16 amino acids. Trimming stripped 4 bases from V and 0 bases from J, with 10 bases between. From germline, CDR1 is SGHAT and CDR2 FQNNGV. CDR3 region: CASSWLDSSGANVLTF. The CDR3 nucleotides are TGTGCCAGCAGCTGGCTCGACAGCTCTGGGGCCAACGTCCTGACTTTC.

The chain recombines TRBV6-5 with TRBJ2-7; 14 positions agree with TRBD2. This CDR3 has 15 residues. V trimming: 6 bases; J trimming: 2 bases; junction bases outside the gene matches: 3. Germline loops: CDR1 MNHEY, CDR2 SVGAGI. In DNA form, the CDR3 reads TGTGCCAGCAGGGGACTAGCGGGGGCCGCCTACGAGCAGTACTTC. Its protein product is CASRGLAGAAYEQYF.

The V and J genes are TRBV29-1 and TRBJ2-7; D is perhaps TRBD1 or TRBD2 (5 bases each). Trimming removed 3 bases from V and 2 bases from J, with 14 bases in between. The germline V gene encodes CDR1 SQVTM and CDR2 ANQGSEA. The CDR3 extends over 14 amino acids. The CDR3 sequence: CSVDRGGPPYEQYF. As DNA, the CDR3 is TGCAGCGTTGATAGGGGCGGGCCCCCCTACGAGCAGTACTTC.

The genes are TRBV28 and TRBJ1-1; perhaps TRBD1 as D (5 bases). CDR1 and CDR2 (germline): MDHEN, SYDVKM. This CDR3 is built from 15 residues. The ends were cut back, 2 bases at V and 10 bases at J, with 20 bases in the middle. The CDR3 loop is CASSLALAEAGRAFF. CDR3 coding DNA: TGTGCCAGCAGTTTAGCCCTTGCTGAGGCAGGGAGAGCTTTCTTT.

The gene calls are TRBV2 and TRBJ2-2, with D perhaps matching TRBD1 or TRBD2 (5 bases each). Deletions cut 6 bases from V and 4 bases from J, with 15 bases between. There are 15 residues in the CDR3. Germline V gene sequence: CDR1 SNHLY, CDR2 FYNNEI. CDR3 DNA sequence: TGTGCCAGCAGAACCGGGACGAAACCCACCGGGGAGCTGTTTTTT. Its translation is CASRTGTKPTGELFF.